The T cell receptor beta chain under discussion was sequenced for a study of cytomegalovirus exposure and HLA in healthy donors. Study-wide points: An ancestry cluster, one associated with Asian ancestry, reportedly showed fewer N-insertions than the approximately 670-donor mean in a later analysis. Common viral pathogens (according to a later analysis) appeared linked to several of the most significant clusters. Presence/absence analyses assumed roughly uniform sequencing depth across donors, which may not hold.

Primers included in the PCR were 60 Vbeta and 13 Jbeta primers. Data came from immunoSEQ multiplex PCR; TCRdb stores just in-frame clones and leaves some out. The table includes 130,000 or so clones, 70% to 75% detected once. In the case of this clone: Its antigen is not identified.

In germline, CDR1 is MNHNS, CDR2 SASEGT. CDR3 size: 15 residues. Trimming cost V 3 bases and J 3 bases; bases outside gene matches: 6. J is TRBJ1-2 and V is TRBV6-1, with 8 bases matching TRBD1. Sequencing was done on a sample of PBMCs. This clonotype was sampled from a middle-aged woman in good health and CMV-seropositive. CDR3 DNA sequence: TGTGCCAGCAGTGACACAGGGGGAGCGTACTATGGCTACACCTTC. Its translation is CASSDTGGAYYGYTF.